This TCR beta chain was documented in a study of regulatory T cells in long-lasting Graves disease. Sample time point: newly diagnosed GD, antithyroid drugs for less than 3 months. Making the TCR library involved RNA that had been extracted from PBMCs. The CDR3 has 14 amino acids. After removal of 4 bases from V and 0 bases from J, the junction contained 5 bases not matched to a gene. CDR1 and CDR2 from the germline V gene are SQVTM and ANQGSEA. This clonotype has ten or more counts. Sequencing libraries for TCR beta were prepared with iRepertoire HTBI primers and Arm-PCR of CDR3 regions. A single record per CDR3 protein comes from TCRdb applying MiXCR to the multiplex PCR reads. The top ten hold approximately 7.8% of the sample, which has hundreds of thousands of distinct CDR3 sequences, over 12% seen once. These data were likewise used in another study, on T cells in Graves' hyperthyroidism and ophthalmopathy. From that study: Exclusion of patients followed from uncontrolled infection, other autoimmune disease, pregnancy or lactation.

Sequenced material: peripheral blood mononuclear cells (PBMCs), taken at new diagnosis, from a patient treated with antithyroid drugs. The chain has TRBV29-1 and TRBJ1-2; 7 bases align to TRBD1. The TCR comes from a woman aged 40 to 50 with Graves disease. In DNA, the CDR3 is TGCAGCGTTGGAGCAGGGACAGCTAACTATGGCTACACCTTC. This gives the protein CSVGAGTANYGYTF.